This entry lists 21 T cell receptor beta chains sequenced from one sample in a study of beta chain features in type 1 diabetes. The whole isolated RNA underwent reverse transcription, so sequencing captured expressed TCRB transcripts. Method: immunoSEQ multiplex PCR; TCRdb's copy keeps in-frame clones and lacks some. The sample holds about 320,000 clones, around 13% seen once. Sequences were obtained from central memory CD4+ T cells from blood. Every receptor here comes from a man aged 25 to 40 in good health.

This clone was counted a few times. This rearrangement joins TRBV7-3 to TRBJ1-2, with D possibly matching TRBD1 (5 bases). This CDR3 comprises 14 residues. The V end lost 2 bases, the J end lost 8 bases, and 15 bases lay between the germline ends. In germline, CDR1 is SGHTA, CDR2 FQGTGA. The CDR3, as DNA: TGTGCCAGCAGCTTACGGCAGGGAGGAGGCGGCTACACCTTC. Its protein is CASSLRQGGGGYTF.

The V call is TRBV9, the J call TRBJ2-3, with D uncertain. V gave up 6 bases and J gave up 3 bases, with 11 bases separating them. CDR1 is SGDLS and CDR2 is YYNGEE in the germline V gene. This CDR3 spans 13 amino acids. The DNA for the CDR3 is TGTGCCAGCACCCGACTTGATACAGATACGCAGTATTTT. Protein: CASTRLDTDTQYF.

This clone was seen only a few times. The chain is built from TRBV6-5 and TRBJ1-2; 8 positions match TRBD1. V gave up 6 bases and J gave up 7 bases; unmatched junction bases: 7. CDR1 and CDR2 (germline): MNHEY, SVGAGI. There are 13 residues in the CDR3. The CDR3 here is CASRSQGARGYTF. CDR3 nucleotide sequence: TGTGCCAGCAGATCCCAGGGGGCGCGTGGCTACACCTTC.

The rearrangement uses TRBV4-1 and TRBJ2-3; D unresolved. The germline gives CDR1 MGHRA, CDR2 YSYEKL. The V gene lost 4 bases and the J gene lost 3 bases, with 14 bases spanning the gap. This CDR3 spans 15 amino acids. Here the CDR3 reads CASSLRAAGTDTQYF. The CDR3 region has the DNA TGCGCCAGCAGCCTTCGGGCCGCCGGTACAGATACGCAGTATTTT.

In regard to this clone: Other DNA variants within this sample encode the same CDR3. J is TRBJ2-2 and V is TRBV2; D is ambiguous. The germline V gene encodes CDR1 SNHLY and CDR2 FYNNEI. This CDR3 spans 14 amino acids. V was trimmed by 3 bases and J by 1 base, leaving 6 bases between them. The CDR3 region has the DNA TGTGCCAGCAGTGAGCAGCTGAACACCGGGGAGCTGTTTTTT. This codes for CASSEQLNTGELFF.

Judged by abundance, this clone is large. The V call is TRBV10-3, the J call TRBJ1-1, with 7 bases identical to TRBD1. The germline V gene encodes CDR1 ENHRY and CDR2 SYGVKD. This CDR3 spans 13 amino acids. J lost 1 base, V lost 7 bases, and 3 bases had no gene match. This CDR3 is CAITGTENTEAFF. In DNA form, the CDR3 reads TGTGCCATCACCGGGACAGAGAACACTGAAGCTTTCTTT.

This clone was seen a few times. The rearrangement links TRBV5-4 to TRBJ1-1, with 11 bases matching TRBD1. The CDR3 runs 19 residues. After removal of 0 bases from V and 0 bases from J, the junction contained 10 bases not matched to a gene. From germline, CDR1 is SGHNT and CDR2 YYREEE (reference sequence). The CDR3 nucleotides are TGTGCCAGCAGCTTGGGAATGGACAGGGGGCTTTCTGTGAACACTGAAGCTTTCTTT. Its protein product is CASSLGMDRGLSVNTEAFF.

This clone was seen a handful of times. The rearrangement links TRBV28 to TRBJ2-5, with 7 bases lining up with TRBD2. Looked up from germline, CDR1 is MDHEN and CDR2 is SYDVKM. J was trimmed by 7 bases and V by 7 bases; bases with no gene match: 12. This CDR3 contains 14 residues. CDR3 coding DNA: TGTGCCAGCACCGACTCGACTAGCCTGGGGACCCAGTACTTC. Translated: CASTDSTSLGTQYF.

The chain is built from TRBV9 and TRBJ2-1, with TRBD2 matching over 7 bases. Trimming removed 0 bases from V and 4 bases from J; junction bases left unmatched: 4. In germline, CDR1 is SGDLS, CDR2 YYNGEE. The CDR3 spans 15 residues. CDR3 nucleotides: TGTGCCAGCAGCGTAGGGCTAGCGGAGTACAATGAGCAGTTCTTC. It translates to CASSVGLAEYNEQFF. Full variable domain (outside the CDR3, taken from reference TRBV9 and TRBJ2-1): DSGVTQTPKHLITATGQRVTLRCSPRSGDLSVYWYQQSLDQGLQFLIQYYNGEERAKGNILERFSAQQFPDLHSELNLSSLELGDSALYFCASSVGLAEYNEQFFGPGTRLTVL.

This chain joins TRBV9 and TRBJ1-1, with D unclear. Germline V gene sequence: CDR1 SGDLS, CDR2 YYNGEE. The CDR3 is 14 amino acids. V lost 4 bases to trimming and J lost 6 bases, with 16 bases between them. In DNA, the CDR3 is TGTGCCAGCAGCCGAGTAGAGGGCAGTTCTGAAGCTTTCTTT. As protein: CASSRVEGSSEAFF.

This sequence joins TRBV29-1 and TRBJ1-1; D is unclear. The V and J ends lost 4 bases and 3 bases respectively, with 9 bases between them. Germline loops: CDR1 SQVTM, CDR2 ANQGSEA. The CDR3 is 12 residues long. CDR3 DNA sequence: TGCAGCGTTGTCACGGGCCACACTGAAGCTTTCTTT. It is translated as CSVVTGHTEAFF.

This chain connects TRBV27 to TRBJ1-2; D ambiguous. The ends were cut back, 0 bases at V and 13 bases at J, with 12 bases in the middle. The length of the CDR3 is 12 residues. Germline V gives CDR1 MNHEY, CDR2 SMNVEV (reference sequence). The CDR3 protein is CASSLSQGRPTF. The DNA for the CDR3 is TGTGCCAGCAGTTTATCTCAAGGGCGTCCCACCTTC.

This clone appeared a few times. V gene TRBV5-6 combines with J gene TRBJ2-3; D is undetermined. The CDR3 is made up of 14 amino acids. V was shortened by 1 base and J by 0 bases, with 6 bases between the two germline ends. CDR1 SGHDT and CDR2 YYEEEE come from the germline V gene. CDR3 coding DNA: TGTGCCAGCAGCTTGATCGACAGCACAGATACGCAGTATTTT. Its protein product is CASSLIDSTDTQYF.

The V gene is TRBV7-9, the J gene TRBJ1-1; D unresolved. V dropped 5 bases and J dropped 1 base, with 17 bases sitting between them. The CDR3 runs 16 residues. Germline V gene lookup returns CDR1 SEHNR and CDR2 FQNEAQ (reference sequence). The CDR3 loop reads CASSPILTTPNTEAFF. CDR3 DNA: TGTGCCAGCAGCCCCATTCTAACGACACCGAACACTGAAGCTTTCTTT.

This clone was found many times. This chain uses TRBV19 with TRBJ2-3; 14 bases are a match to TRBD2. The V segment lost 5 bases and the J segment 6 bases; nucleotides outside the gene matches: 1. Per the germline V gene, CDR1 is LNHDA and CDR2 is SQIVND (reference sequence). This CDR3 comprises 14 residues. The chain's CDR3 is CASSRLAGGDTQYF. CDR3 sequence (DNA): TGTGCCAGTAGTCGACTAGCGGGAGGGGATACGCAGTATTTT.

The sample holds a few counts of this clone. The genes are TRBV6-1 and TRBJ2-1; D gene unclear. Germline lookup yields CDR1 MNHNS and CDR2 SASEGT. This CDR3 comprises 12 residues. V dropped 6 bases and J dropped 6 bases, with 9 bases sitting between them. The CDR3 reads CASRSSLNEQFF. The CDR3 region has the DNA TGTGCCAGCAGGTCAAGCCTCAATGAGCAGTTCTTC.

This clone was observed at least ten times. The chain has TRBV6-6 and TRBJ1-6; perhaps TRBD1 as D (5 bases). Looked up from germline, CDR1 is MNHNY and CDR2 is SVGAGI (reference sequence). There are 13 residues in the CDR3. V lost 6 bases, J lost 8 bases, and 11 bases lay in between. The CDR3 region is CASRPMGDSPLHF. CDR3 bases: TGTGCCAGCAGACCCATGGGGGATTCACCCCTCCACTTT.

V and J are TRBV4-1 and TRBJ1-3; 9 nucleotides match TRBD1. Germline values: CDR1 MGHRA, CDR2 YSYEKL. Trimming at V came to 6 bases and at J to 0 bases, leaving 9 bases not matched to a gene. This CDR3 comprises 17 residues. The CDR3 DNA follows: TGCGCCAGCAGTCGTACCGGGACAGGGAACTCTGGAAACACCATATATTTT. Translation: CASSRTGTGNSGNTIYF.

V gene TRBV4-3 combines with J gene TRBJ2-2; either TRBD1 or TRBD2 may supply D (5 bases each). Per germline, CDR1 LGHNA and CDR2 YSLEER. The CDR3 runs to 15 residues. The germline V and J ends were trimmed by 4 bases and 1 base, with 10 bases remaining between them. In DNA form, the CDR3 reads TGCGCCAGCAGCCCTGGGACCTTGAACACCGGGGAGCTGTTTTTT. Its protein product is CASSPGTLNTGELFF.

This clone was observed a few times. The genes are TRBV18 and TRBJ2-7; D is perhaps TRBD1 (5 bases). Germline loops: CDR1 KGHSH, CDR2 LQKENI. V dropped 3 bases and J dropped 5 bases, with 11 bases sitting between them. The CDR3 consists of 13 residues. In DNA form, the CDR3 reads TGTGCCAGCTCACCGAACCCAGGGAACGAGCAGTACTTC. It translates to CASSPNPGNEQYF. Looking up the rest from reference TRBV18 and TRBJ2-7 gives the full variable domain: NAGVMQNPRHLVRRRGQEARLRCSPMKGHSHVYWYRQLPEEGLKFMVYLQKENIIDESGMPKERFSAEFPKEGPSILRIQQVVRGDSAAYFCASSPNPGNEQYFGPGTRLTVT.

The sample holds a few counts of this clone. The rearrangement joins TRBV7-8 to TRBJ1-2; D may be TRBD1 (5 bases). The CDR3 sequence is 13 residues long. Germline V CDR1 and CDR2: SGHVS, FQNEAQ. The V and J ends lost 5 bases and 5 bases respectively, with 12 bases between them. The DNA for the CDR3 is TGTGCCAGCAGCCCGGGGGGTGGATATGGCTACACCTTC. Its protein is CASSPGGGYGYTF.